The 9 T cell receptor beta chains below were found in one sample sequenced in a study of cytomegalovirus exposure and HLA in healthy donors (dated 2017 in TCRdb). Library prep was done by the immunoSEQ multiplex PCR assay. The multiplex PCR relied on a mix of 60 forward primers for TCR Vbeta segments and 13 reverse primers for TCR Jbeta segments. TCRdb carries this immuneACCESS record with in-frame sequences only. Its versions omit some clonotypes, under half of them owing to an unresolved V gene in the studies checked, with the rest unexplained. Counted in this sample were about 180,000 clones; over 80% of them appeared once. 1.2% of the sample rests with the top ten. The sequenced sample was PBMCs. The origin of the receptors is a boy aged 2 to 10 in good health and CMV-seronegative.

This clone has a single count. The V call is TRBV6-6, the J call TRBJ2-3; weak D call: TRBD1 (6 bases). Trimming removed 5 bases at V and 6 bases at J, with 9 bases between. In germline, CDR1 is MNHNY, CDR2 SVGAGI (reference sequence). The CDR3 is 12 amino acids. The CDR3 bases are TGTGCCAGCAGTCGGGACACGGATACGCAGTATTTT. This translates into CASSRDTDTQYF.

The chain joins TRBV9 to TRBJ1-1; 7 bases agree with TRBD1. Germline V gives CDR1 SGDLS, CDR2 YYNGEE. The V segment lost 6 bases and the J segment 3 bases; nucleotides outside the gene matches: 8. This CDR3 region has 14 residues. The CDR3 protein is CASTREGADTEAFF. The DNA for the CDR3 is TGTGCCAGCACCCGGGAGGGGGCTGACACTGAAGCTTTCTTT.

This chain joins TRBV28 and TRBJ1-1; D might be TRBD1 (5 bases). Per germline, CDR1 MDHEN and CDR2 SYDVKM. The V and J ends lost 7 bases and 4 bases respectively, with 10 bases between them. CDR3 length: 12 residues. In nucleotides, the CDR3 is TGTGCCAGCACTCAGGGAGGCACTGAAGCTTTCTTT. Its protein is CASTQGGTEAFF.

The CDR3 DNA reads TGCGCCAGCAGCCAAGATTTGGGGGAGGGGTCCACCAAAGAGACCCAGTACTTC. Protein sequence: CASSQDLGEGSTKETQYF. J is TRBJ2-5 and V is TRBV4-1, with TRBD2 matching over 7 bases. This CDR3 is 18 amino acids long. The V segment lost 0 bases and the J segment 3 bases; nucleotides outside the gene matches: 13. Looked up from germline, CDR1 is MGHRA and CDR2 is YSYEKL.

CDR3 coding DNA: TGTGCCAGCAGCGCAGAATCAGGGTCGGGCTACACCTTC. This sequence encodes CASSAESGSGYTF. V gene TRBV7-8 combines with J gene TRBJ1-2; tentatively, D is TRBD1 (5 bases). Deletions cut 5 bases from V and 8 bases from J, with 15 bases between. The germline CDR1 and CDR2 sequences are SGHVS and FQNEAQ. This CDR3 region has 13 residues.

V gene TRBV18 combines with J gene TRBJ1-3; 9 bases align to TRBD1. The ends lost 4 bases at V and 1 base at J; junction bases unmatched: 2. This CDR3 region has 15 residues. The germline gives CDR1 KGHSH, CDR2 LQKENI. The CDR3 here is CASSLGTGSGNTIYF. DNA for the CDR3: TGTGCCAGCTCACTGGGGACAGGGTCTGGAAACACCATATATTTT.

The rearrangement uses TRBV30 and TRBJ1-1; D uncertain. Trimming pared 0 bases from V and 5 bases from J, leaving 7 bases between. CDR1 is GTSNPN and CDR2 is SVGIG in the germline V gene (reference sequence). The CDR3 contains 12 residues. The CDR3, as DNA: TGTGCCTGGAGTGTACGGCGGACTGAAGCTTTCTTT. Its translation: CAWSVRRTEAFF.

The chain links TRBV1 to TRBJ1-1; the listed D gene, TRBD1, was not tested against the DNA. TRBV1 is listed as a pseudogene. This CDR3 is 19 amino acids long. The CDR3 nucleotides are TGCACCAGCAGCATCGGGACAGGTCATTCCCCCGTGGCGCTGAACGGAGCTTTCTTT. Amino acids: CTSSIGTGHSPVALNGAFF.

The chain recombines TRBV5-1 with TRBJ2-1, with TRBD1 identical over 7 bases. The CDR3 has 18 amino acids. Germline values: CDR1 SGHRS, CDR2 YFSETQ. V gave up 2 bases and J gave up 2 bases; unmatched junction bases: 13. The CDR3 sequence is CASSFKGTVNKPYNEQFF. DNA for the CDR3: TGCGCCAGCAGCTTTAAGGGGACAGTGAATAAACCCTACAATGAGCAGTTCTTC.